A single sample is the source of the 15 T cell receptor beta chains below, sequenced in a study of human T cells and chemical hapten exposure. As to time point: patch test 3, about 24 weeks after DPC sensitization. Noted treatment: therapeutic diphenylcyclopropenone sensitization with weekly scalp DPC. TCRdb called the RACE reads again in MiXCR, with one record for every CDR3 protein. The sample shows 150,000 to 200,000 distinct CDR3 sequences, about 27% of them seen only once. The material was whole blood, obtained in connection with sensitization to the hapten diphenylcyclopropenone (DPC). These receptors were obtained from a woman between 18 and 30 years old with alopecia areata. Some clones in this sample may be carry-over from other donors' samples.

The chain carries TRBV7-9 and TRBJ2-5; TRBD2 is a possible D gene (6 bases). Germline V gene lookup returns CDR1 SEHNR and CDR2 FQNEAQ (reference sequence). The CDR3 loop spans 17 amino acids. V was shortened by 4 bases and J by 0 bases, with 18 bases between the two germline ends. The CDR3 DNA follows: TGTGCCAGCAGCTCACTTCGGGACTCCCGGTACCAAGAGACCCAGTACTTC. Amino acids: CASSSLRDSRYQETQYF. Full variable domain (remainder filled in from reference TRBV7-9 and TRBJ2-5): DTGVSQNPRHKITKRGQNVTFRCDPISEHNRLYWYRQTLGQGPEFLTYFQNEAQLEKSRLLSDRFSAERPKGSFSTLEIQRTEQGDSAMYLCASSSLRDSRYQETQYFGPGTRLLVL.

A word on this clonotype: One end of the junction does not line up with germline, which may come from a read error. This chain links TRBV12-3 or TRBV12-4 with TRBJ2-3; the match to TRBD1 covers 7 bases. The CDR3 extends over 14 amino acids. CDR3 residues: CAGSHGTASDTQYF. The CDR3 nucleotides are TGTGCCGGCAGTCACGGGACAGCGTCAGATACGCAGTATTTT.

The chain carries TRBV9 and TRBJ2-1, with D hard to call. Trimming left V 0 bases short and J 6 bases short, with 10 bases between. Germline V gives CDR1 SGDLS, CDR2 YYNGEE. This CDR3 is 14 amino acids long. The CDR3 here is CASSVAGSTNEQFF. CDR3 bases: TGTGCCAGCAGCGTAGCTGGAAGCACCAATGAGCAGTTCTTC.

This clonotype was counted between two and nine times. The chain has TRBV10-3 and TRBJ2-7; 9 nucleotides agree with TRBD1. The CDR3 runs 13 residues. The J segment lost 5 bases and the V segment lost 6 bases, leaving 5 bases of the junction unmatched. CDR1 is ENHRY, CDR2 SYGVKD, per germline. In nucleotides, the CDR3 is TGTGCCATCAGGGGGGGACAGGGAGACGAGCAGTACTTC. Encoded protein: CAIRGGQGDEQYF.

About this clonotype: A read error may produce the germline difference seen at one junction end. This CDR3 reads CASSIAGGRQTQYF. CDR3 coding DNA: TGTGCCAGCAGTATAGCGGGGGGCCGACAGACCCAGTACTTC. V gene TRBV12-3 or TRBV12-4 combines with J gene TRBJ2-5; 10 bases map to TRBD2. CDR3 length: 14 residues.

This clonotype has only a few counts. This sequence joins TRBV9 and TRBJ1-1, with D unresolved. V was pared by 0 bases and J by 5 bases, with 8 bases between. Germline values: CDR1 SGDLS, CDR2 YYNGEE. The CDR3 runs to 13 residues. CDR3 DNA: TGTGCCAGCAGCGTAGAACTGTGGACTGAAGCTTTCTTT. Its translation is CASSVELWTEAFF.

This clonotype was detected a few times. This chain joins TRBV4-3 and TRBJ1-2; no clear D. V was cut by 3 bases and J by 2 bases, with 4 bases left in between. Germline V gene data show CDR1 as LGHNA and CDR2 as YSLEER. The CDR3 loop spans 12 amino acids. The CDR3 bases are TGCGCCAGCAGCCAGGGCAACTATGGCTACACCTTC. Its protein product is CASSQGNYGYTF.

The V gene is TRBV29-1, the J gene TRBJ1-2, with 7 bases lining up with TRBD1. With 4 bases clipped from V and 3 bases from J, the junction kept 11 bases outside the gene matches. In germline, CDR1 is SQVTM, CDR2 ANQGSEA. The CDR3 has 15 amino acids. CDR3 nucleotides: TGCAGCGTTGGAGCTTTGACAGGGATGTACTATGGCTACACCTTC. It is translated as CSVGALTGMYYGYTF. Looking up the rest from reference TRBV29-1 and TRBJ1-2 gives the full variable domain: SAVISQKPSRDICQRGTSLTIQCQVDSQVTMMFWYRQQPGQSLTLIATANQGSEATYESGFVIDKFPISRPNLTFSTLTVSNMSPEDSSIYLCSVGALTGMYYGYTFGSGTRLTVV.

V usage is TRBV20-1 and J usage is TRBJ2-2; D is ambiguous. In germline, CDR1 is DFQATT, CDR2 SNEGSKA (reference sequence). V lost 4 bases and J 1 base, leaving 10 bases between the germline ends. This CDR3 is 14 amino acids long. The chain's CDR3 is CSAMVAQNTGELFF. Here the CDR3 DNA reads TGCAGTGCTATGGTGGCGCAGAACACCGGGGAGCTGTTTTTT.

The chain employs TRBV12-3 or TRBV12-4 and TRBJ2-2; possible D gene TRBD2, 5 bases. This CDR3 spans 14 amino acids. Trimming left V 8 bases short and J 3 bases short, with 13 bases between. The CDR3, as DNA: TGTGCCAGCTTTCGACTAACAGACACCGGGGAGCTGTTTTTT. Residues: CASFRLTDTGELFF.

The chain has TRBV7-2 and TRBJ2-1; 8 nucleotides agree with TRBD2. The CDR3 runs 14 residues. The V segment lost 5 bases and the J segment 6 bases; nucleotides outside the gene matches: 6. Germline V lookup: CDR1 SGHTA, CDR2 FQGNSA. CDR3 region: CASSPASGSNEQFF. In nucleotides, the CDR3 is TGTGCCAGCAGCCCCGCCAGCGGGAGCAATGAGCAGTTCTTC.

The chain has TRBV28 and TRBJ1-2; weak D call: TRBD1 (5 bases). Trimming removed 6 bases at V and 13 bases at J, with 27 bases between. From germline, CDR1 is MDHEN and CDR2 SYDVKM. There are 15 residues in the CDR3. CDR3 DNA: TGTGCCAGCAGATCCCCCCCGGGGACCTCCTATGGTGGCACCTTC. This gives the protein CASRSPPGTSYGGTF.

This chain uses TRBV5-1 with TRBJ2-7, with D unresolved. Trimming removed 7 bases from V and 0 bases from J, with 11 bases in between. Per germline, CDR1 SGHRS and CDR2 YFSETQ. The CDR3 has 13 amino acids. CDR3 sequence (DNA): TGCGCCAGCTCTGAAAGGAGCTCCTACGAGCAGTACTTC. Its translation: CASSERSSYEQYF. The entire variable domain, with the rest obtained from reference TRBV5-1 and TRBJ2-7, is as follows: KAGVTQTPRYLIKTRGQQVTLSCSPISGHRSVSWYQQTPGQGLQFLFEYFSETQRNKGNFPGRFSGRQFSNSRSEMNVSTLELGDSALYLCASSERSSYEQYFGPGTRLTVT.

This clonotype has a handful of counts. V gene TRBV27 combines with J gene TRBJ1-6; no clear D gene. The CDR3 runs to 23 residues. Trimming removed 2 bases from V and 0 bases from J, with 29 bases in between. CDR1 MNHEY and CDR2 SMNVEV come from the germline V gene (reference sequence). The CDR3 bases are TGTGCCAGCAGTTTAAGGAAGGTGGGAGCAGTGGAGGGCCTAAGCTCCTATAATTCACCCCTCCACTTT. As protein: CASSLRKVGAVEGLSSYNSPLHF.

This clonotype has a handful of counts. This chain uses TRBV7-9 with TRBJ1-6; D is ambiguous. The CDR3 is 16 residues long. The germline V and J ends were trimmed by 5 bases and 6 bases, with 17 bases remaining between them. CDR1 is SEHNR, CDR2 FQNEAQ, per germline (reference sequence). The CDR3 sequence is CASSAVRTTLNSPLHF. The CDR3, as DNA: TGTGCCAGCAGCGCGGTGAGGACGACCCTTAATTCACCCCTCCACTTT. The whole variable domain, filled in from reference TRBV7-9 and TRBJ1-6, reads DTGVSQNPRHKITKRGQNVTFRCDPISEHNRLYWYRQTLGQGPEFLTYFQNEAQLEKSRLLSDRFSAERPKGSFSTLEIQRTEQGDSAMYLCASSAVRTTLNSPLHFGNGTRLTVT.